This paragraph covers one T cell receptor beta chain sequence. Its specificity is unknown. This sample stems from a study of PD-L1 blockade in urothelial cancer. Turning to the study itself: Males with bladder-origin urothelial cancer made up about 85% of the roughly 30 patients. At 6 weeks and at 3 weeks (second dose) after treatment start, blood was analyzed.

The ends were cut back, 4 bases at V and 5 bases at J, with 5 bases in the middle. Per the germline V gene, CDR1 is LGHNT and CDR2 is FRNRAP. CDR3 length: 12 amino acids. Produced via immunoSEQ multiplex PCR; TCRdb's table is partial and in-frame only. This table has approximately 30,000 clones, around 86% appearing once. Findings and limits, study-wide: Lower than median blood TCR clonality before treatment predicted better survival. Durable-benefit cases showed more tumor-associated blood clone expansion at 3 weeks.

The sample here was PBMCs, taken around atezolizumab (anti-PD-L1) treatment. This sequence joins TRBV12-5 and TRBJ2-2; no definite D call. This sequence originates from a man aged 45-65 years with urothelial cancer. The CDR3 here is CASGYETGELFF. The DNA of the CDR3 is TGTGCTAGTGGTTATGAGACCGGGGAGCTGTTTTTT. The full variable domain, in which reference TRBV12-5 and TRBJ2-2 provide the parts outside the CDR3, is DARVTQTPRHKVTEMGQEVTMRCQPILGHNTVFWYRQTMMQGLELLAYFRNRAPLDDSGMPKDRFSAEMPDATLATLKIQPSEPRDSAVYFCASGYETGELFFGEGSRLTVL.